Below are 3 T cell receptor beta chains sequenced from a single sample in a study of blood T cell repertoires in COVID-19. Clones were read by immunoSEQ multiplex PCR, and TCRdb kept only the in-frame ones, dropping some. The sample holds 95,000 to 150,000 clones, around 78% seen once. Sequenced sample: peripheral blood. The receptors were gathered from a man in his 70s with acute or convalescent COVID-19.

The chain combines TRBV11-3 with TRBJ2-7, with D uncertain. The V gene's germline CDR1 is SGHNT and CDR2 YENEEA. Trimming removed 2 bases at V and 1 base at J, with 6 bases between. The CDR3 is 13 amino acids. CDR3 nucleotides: TGTGCCAGCAGCTTATTCAGTTCCTACGAGCAGTACTTC. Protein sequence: CASSLFSSYEQYF.

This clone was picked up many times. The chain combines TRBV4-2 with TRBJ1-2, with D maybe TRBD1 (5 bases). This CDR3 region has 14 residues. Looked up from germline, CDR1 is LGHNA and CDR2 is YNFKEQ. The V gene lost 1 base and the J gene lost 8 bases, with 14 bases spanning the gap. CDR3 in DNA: TGTGCCAGCAGCCAAGTATCTAGGGGCGCGGGCTACACCTTC. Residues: CASSQVSRGAGYTF.

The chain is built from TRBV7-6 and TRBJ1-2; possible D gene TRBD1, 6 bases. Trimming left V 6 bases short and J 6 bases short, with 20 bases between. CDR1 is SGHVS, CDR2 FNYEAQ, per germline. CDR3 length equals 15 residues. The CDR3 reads CASSLGQGLGHGYTF. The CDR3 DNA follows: TGTGCCAGCAGTCTTGGCCAGGGGTTGGGACATGGCTACACCTTC.